These 12 T cell receptor beta chains came from one sample sequenced in a study of OX40 agonist ivuxolimab in advanced cancers. Data came from immunoSEQ multiplex PCR; TCRdb stores just in-frame clones and leaves some out. Of about 22,000 clones listed, about 86% are singletons. The sequencing here drew on CD4+ or CD8+ T cells sorted from blood, taken in a trial of the OX40 agonist ivuxolimab. The receptors here all came from an adult with an advanced solid tumor such as melanoma, head and neck, liver or kidney cancer.

The V and J genes are TRBV11-3 and TRBJ2-1; D may be TRBD2 (6 bases). Per the germline V gene, CDR1 is SGHNT and CDR2 is YENEEA. The CDR3 is 13 residues long. V was cut by 5 bases and J by 4 bases, with 9 bases left in between. The CDR3, as DNA: TGTGCCAGCAGCCCAGGGACTTACAATGAGCAGTTCTTC. This translates into CASSPGTYNEQFF. Using reference TRBV11-3 and TRBJ2-1 for the parts outside the CDR3, the full variable domain is EAGVVQSPRYKIIEKKQPVAFWCNPISGHNTLYWYLQNLGQGPELLIRYENEEAVDDSQLPKDRFSAERLKGVDSTLKIQPAELGDSAVYLCASSPGTYNEQFFGPGTRLTVL.

The chain has TRBV29-1 and TRBJ2-1, with 9 bases aligning to TRBD1. The CDR3 is 20 amino acids. Germline trimming cut 6 bases from V and 0 bases from J; bases unmatched to any gene: 21. Germline V lookup: CDR1 SQVTM, CDR2 ANQGSEA. CDR3 region: CSVKGQGGTGGRSSYNEQFF. CDR3 DNA sequence: TGCAGCGTGAAGGGACAGGGCGGAACGGGCGGGCGGAGCTCCTACAATGAGCAGTTCTTC.

This chain connects TRBV30 to TRBJ2-7, with 11 positions matching TRBD1. CDR3 size: 14 residues. From germline, CDR1 is GTSNPN and CDR2 SVGIG (reference sequence). Unmatched junction bases numbered 7, after V lost 2 bases and J lost 7 bases. The chain's CDR3 is CAWSWTGGAKEQYF. The DNA of the CDR3 is TGTGCCTGGAGTTGGACAGGGGGCGCTAAAGAGCAGTACTTC.

This chain links TRBV25-1 with TRBJ1-1; 11 bases map to TRBD1. V lost 2 bases, J lost 2 bases, and 7 bases stayed unmatched. This CDR3 is built from 17 residues. CDR1 is MGHDK and CDR2 is SYGVNS in the germline V gene. The CDR3 region is CASSEAGTGGGNTEAFF. CDR3 bases: TGTGCCAGCAGTGAAGCCGGGACAGGGGGGGGAAACACTGAAGCTTTCTTT.

The chain has TRBV19 and TRBJ1-5, with TRBD1 matching over 9 bases. The CDR3 is 15 amino acids. Trimming removed 5 bases from V and 2 bases from J; junction bases left unmatched: 4. Germline lookup yields CDR1 LNHDA and CDR2 SQIVND (reference sequence). The CDR3 DNA reads TGTGCCAGTAGTGGCTGGACAGGGGGCAATCAGCCCCAGCATTTT. Translated: CASSGWTGGNQPQHF.

By proportion, this clone is medium-sized (0.01 to 0.1%). The CDR3 DNA reads TGTGCCAGCCACGGGGGCAGGGGGACTAGCGGTTCGAGCAATGAGCAGTTCTTC. Translating gives CASHGGRGTSGSSNEQFF. The gene calls are TRBV7-9 and TRBJ2-1; TRBD2 matches at 11 bases. The germline V gene has CDR1 SEHNR and CDR2 FQNEAQ (reference sequence). The CDR3 sequence is 18 residues long. V lost 8 bases, J lost 6 bases, and 18 bases stayed unmatched.

This chain uses TRBV28 with TRBJ1-5; D remains unclear. Trimming took off 2 bases at V and 6 bases at J, with 14 bases between the two ends. Germline lookup yields CDR1 MDHEN and CDR2 SYDVKM. This CDR3 comprises 15 residues. The DNA of the CDR3 is TGTGCCAGCAGTTTAAGCGGACTCGGCTTTCAGCCCCAGCATTTT. This sequence encodes CASSLSGLGFQPQHF.

The chain couples TRBV5-1 to TRBJ2-1; a possible D gene is TRBD1 (6 bases). In germline, CDR1 is SGHRS, CDR2 YFSETQ. CDR3 size: 16 residues. Deletions cut 2 bases from V and 6 bases from J, with 18 bases between. The CDR3 sequence is CASSLGDRIPSNEQFF. The CDR3 DNA follows: TGCGCCAGCAGCTTAGGAGACAGGATTCCCTCCAATGAGCAGTTCTTC.

This rearrangement joins TRBV28 to TRBJ1-1; TRBD1 is a possible D gene (5 bases). CDR1 and CDR2 (germline): MDHEN, SYDVKM. The V and J ends lost 6 bases and 3 bases respectively, with 14 bases between them. The CDR3 extends over 14 amino acids. The CDR3 protein is CASRPDPGDTEAFF. As DNA, the CDR3 is TGTGCCAGCAGGCCCGACCCGGGGGACACTGAAGCTTTCTTT.

The CDR3 region has the DNA TGTGCCAGCAGCGCCGCCGGGACTAGCGGGATAGATGAGCAGTTCTTC. Protein sequence: CASSAAGTSGIDEQFF. The chain recombines TRBV9 with TRBJ2-1; 13 nucleotides align to TRBD2. Trimming cost V 3 bases and J 8 bases; bases outside gene matches: 8. From germline, CDR1 is SGDLS and CDR2 YYNGEE. This CDR3 has 16 residues.

This clone was counted a single time. The chain links TRBV21-1 to TRBJ1-2. TRBV21-1 is assigned pseudogene status. The CDR3 spans 16 residues. In nucleotides, the CDR3 is TGTGCCAGCACCTTGGGACGCCAGTGGGGAATCTATGGCTACACCTTC. Encoded protein: CASTLGRQWGIYGYTF.

The chain carries TRBV11-2 and TRBJ1-4, with D possibly being TRBD1 (5 bases). Per germline, CDR1 SGHAT and CDR2 FQNNGV. With 4 bases removed from V and 2 bases from J, the gap between germline ends came to 20 bases. The CDR3 loop spans 18 amino acids. The CDR3 spells CASSSGRVYGGTNEKLFF. In DNA form, the CDR3 reads TGTGCCAGCAGCTCCGGGCGGGTATACGGGGGGACTAATGAAAAACTGTTTTTT. The whole variable domain, remainder taken from reference TRBV11-2 and TRBJ1-4, is EAGVAQSPRYKIIEKRQSVAFWCNPISGHATLYWYQQILGQGPKLLIQFQNNGVVDDSQLPKDRFSAERLKGVDSTLKIQPAKLEDSAVYLCASSSGRVYGGTNEKLFFGSGTQLSVL.